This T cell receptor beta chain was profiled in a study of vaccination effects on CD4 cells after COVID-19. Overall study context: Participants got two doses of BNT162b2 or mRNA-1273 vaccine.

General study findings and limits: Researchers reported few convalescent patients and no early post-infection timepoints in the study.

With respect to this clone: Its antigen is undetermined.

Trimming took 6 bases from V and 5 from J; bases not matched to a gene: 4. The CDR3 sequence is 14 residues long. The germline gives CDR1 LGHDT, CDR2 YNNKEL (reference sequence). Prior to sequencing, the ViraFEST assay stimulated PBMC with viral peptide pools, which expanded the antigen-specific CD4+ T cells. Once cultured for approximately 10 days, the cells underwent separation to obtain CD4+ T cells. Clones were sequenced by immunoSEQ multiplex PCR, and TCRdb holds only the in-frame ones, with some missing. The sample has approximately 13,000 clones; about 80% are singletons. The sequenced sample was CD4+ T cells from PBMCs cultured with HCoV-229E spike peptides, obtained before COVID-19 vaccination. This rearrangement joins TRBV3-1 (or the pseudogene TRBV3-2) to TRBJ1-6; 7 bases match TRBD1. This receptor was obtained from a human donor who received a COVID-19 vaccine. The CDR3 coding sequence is TGTGCCAGCAGGAGACAGGGAAATAATTCACCCCTCCACTTT. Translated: CASRRQGNNSPLHF.